This TCR beta chain was sequenced for a study of blood T cell repertoires in COVID-19. Study as a whole: COVID-19 samples, acute and convalescent, were from the United States, Italy and Spain.

Which cohort a participant joined came from the clinical history participants gave. This CDR3 is 16 amino acids long. Germline V CDR1 and CDR2: SGHVS, FNYEAQ. The V and J ends lost 0 bases and 10 bases, in that order; junction bases with no gene match: 9. Sequencing was performed with immunoSEQ multiplex PCR; in TCRdb, only in-frame clones are kept and a portion is missing. The sample yields about 210,000 clones, around 90% seen once. The gene calls are TRBV7-6 and TRBJ2-1, with TRBD2 matching over 10 bases. The receptor comes from a man aged 25 to 40 in a cohort exposed to, infected with or recovered from COVID-19 (not recorded which). Sample: PBMCs or T cells enriched from blood (not recorded which). Written as DNA, the CDR3 is TGTGCCAGCAGCTTAGCGGCTAGCGGGAGCATTAGAGAGCAGTTCTTC. Protein sequence: CASSLAASGSIREQFF.